This TCR beta chain was captured in a study of shared clonotypes between healthy human individuals. This table comes from immunoSEQ multiplex PCR, and its TCRdb copy is limited to in-frame clones, with some not included. The data contain around 610,000 clones, approximately 96% of them singletons. The CDR3 is 15 residues long. CDR1 and CDR2 from the germline V gene are KGHSY and FQNENV. V dropped 4 bases and J dropped 1 base, with 13 bases sitting between them. Naive CD8 cells lacked CD45RO, underwent positive selection for CCR7 and left out terminally differentiated effector memory CD45RA+ cells. The receptor was isolated from a woman in her thirties in good health. The material sequenced was naive CD8+ T cells sorted from blood. This chain joins TRBV16 and TRBJ1-1, with D tentatively TRBD1 (5 bases). The DNA of the CDR3 is TGTGCCAGCAGCCCAGGGTGGGTGACGAACACTGAAGCTTTCTTT. Amino acids: CASSPGWVTNTEAFF.